The 5 T cell receptor beta chains below were found in one sample sequenced in a study of shared T cell receptors in the human thymus. TCRdb's table, derived via immunoSEQ multiplex PCR, lists solely in-frame clones and lacks some. This table holds roughly 700,000 clones, 88% found once. The same data also went into a second study, on human thymus T cells.

Sequenced material: thymocytes. The receptor source for this set is a boy under three years old with a congenital heart defect.

The chain combines TRBV6-1 with TRBJ2-7; tentatively, D is TRBD1 (6 bases). Trimming took off 6 bases at V and 8 bases at J, with 20 bases between the two ends. Per germline, CDR1 MNHNS and CDR2 SASEGT. The CDR3 is 14 residues long. DNA for the CDR3: TGTGCCAGCAGATTTTCCCGGGACACCGAAAAGCAGTACTTC. It yields the protein CASRFSRDTEKQYF.

The chain couples TRBV6-5 to TRBJ2-1; TRBD1 agrees at 10 bases. The CDR3 contains 12 residues. Germline CDR1 MNHEY, CDR2 SVGAGI. V dropped 5 bases and J dropped 8; count of bases not matched to a gene: 0. CDR3 protein: CASSGTGDEQFF. DNA for the CDR3: TGTGCCAGCAGTGGGACAGGGGATGAGCAGTTCTTC.

In DNA, the CDR3 is TGTGCCAGTAGTATAGGGCGGGAGTTCTATGAGGGGGAGCTGTTTTTT. This translates into CASSIGREFYEGELFF. The V gene is TRBV19, the J gene TRBJ2-2; TRBD2 aligns across 7 bases. CDR3 length: 16 amino acids. J was trimmed by 8 bases and V by 1 base; bases with no gene match: 10. CDR1 and CDR2 (germline): LNHDA, SQIVND (reference sequence).

The chain employs TRBV5-1 and TRBJ1-1, with 8 positions matching TRBD1. CDR3 length equals 15 residues. V shed 3 bases and J 5 bases; nucleotides not matched to a gene: 9. Germline V gene sequence: CDR1 SGHRS, CDR2 YFSETQ. This CDR3 reads CASSSSGTGRTEAFF. In DNA form, the CDR3 reads TGCGCCAGCAGCTCATCGGGGACAGGTCGGACTGAAGCTTTCTTT.

This sequence joins TRBV5-6 and TRBJ2-7; 7 positions match TRBD1. Trimming cost V 0 bases and J 0 bases; bases outside gene matches: 6. The CDR3 loop spans 16 amino acids. Germline V gives CDR1 SGHDT, CDR2 YYEEEE. The CDR3 protein is CASSLERGPDSYEQYF. Written as DNA, the CDR3 is TGTGCCAGCAGCTTGGAAAGGGGGCCCGACTCCTACGAGCAGTACTTC.